This note documents a single T cell receptor (delta chain) sequence. Its cognate antigen is unknown. TCRdb pairs this DNA with a much larger clone's protein that differs at residue 8, likely a read error; the protein shown was translated from the DNA. This sample was taken from a study of γδ T cells in repeated Plasmodium falciparum infection. Study in general: Donors were malaria-exposed Malian children or age- and gender-matched Australian children.

Flow sorting of PBMC yielded separate Vgamma9/Vdelta2+ and Vdelta2-negative gammadelta T cell populations for bulk repertoire analysis. Sequencing covered both gamma and delta TCR chains per sample. TCRdb re-processed the multiplex PCR reads using CATT. The sample records 85,000 to 90,000 delta-chain clones, about 1.5% being singletons. Study outcomes and limitations: Repeated controlled infections reportedly drove waves of new clonotype selection in Vdelta2-negative, mostly Vdelta1+, gammadelta repertoires. Vgamma9/Vdelta2+ repertoires stayed stably polyclonal over time and infection.

The CDR3 sequence is 19 residues long. The V end was cut by 4 bases, the J end by 0 bases, with 24 bases between. CDR1 is TSWWSYY and CDR2 is QGS in the germline V gene. Material: gamma-delta T cells from blood. J is TRDJ1 and V is TRDV1, with D possibly being TRDD3 (5 bases). This TCR was recovered from a pool of human donors (malaria-infected and uninfected, not separated). CDR3 sequence (DNA): TGTGCTCTTGGGGTTGCGATACATAAAACCAACCCGTACACCGATAAACTCATCTTT. This gives the protein CALGVAIHKTNPYTDKLIF.